This T cell receptor beta chain was documented in a study of blood T cell repertoires in COVID-19. Across the study: Sources were T cells, B-cell-depleted T cells, or PBMCs; the material itself was cDNA or gDNA.

The CDR3 length is 14 residues. The germline gives CDR1 SQVTM, CDR2 ANQGSEA. The V end lost 7 bases, the J end lost 1 base, and 16 bases lay between the germline ends. The assay was immunoSEQ multiplex PCR, and TCRdb's table has in-frame clones only and misses some. The table records hundreds of thousands of clones, roughly 89% of them present only once. This receptor was taken from a woman aged 35 to 49 with COVID-19, enrolled during active disease. The gene calls are TRBV29-1 and TRBJ1-1; D gene unclear. Input material: peripheral blood. The CDR3 loop is CSASEGGRNTEAFF. CDR3 DNA sequence: TGCAGCGCGTCGGAGGGCGGGAGGAACACTGAAGCTTTCTTT.